This T cell receptor beta chain was observed in a study of shared clonotypes between healthy human individuals. Comments on this clone: Its matching antigen is unknown. Other DNA sequences in this specimen translate into the identical CDR3.

Original handling: For the immunoSEQ data, sequences were junction-only without quality scores, so filtering differed. Assay: immunoSEQ multiplex PCR; the TCRdb copy retains only in-frame clones and omits some. The V and J calls and clone size are taken from that table; D and trimming were inferred from the DNA. The sample lists roughly 2.5 million clones; approximately 94% were seen once. Study outcomes and limitations: Sharing across four donors was highest in naive CD4 (approximately 5%) and lowest in memory CD8 (roughly 0.4%). The authors sampled blood alone, and tissue repertoires likely differ.

The sample taken for sequencing was naive CD4+ T cells sorted from blood. The subset was: CD45RA+ positively selected. This receptor was identified in a man aged 18 to 29 in good health.

CDR3 nucleotide sequence: TGCGCCAGCAGCCATGGGACAGCTTACGAGCAGTACTTC. The encoded protein is CASSHGTAYEQYF. The chain has TRBV5-1 and TRBJ2-7; TRBD1 agrees at 7 bases. The CDR3 extends over 13 amino acids. V shed 4 bases, J shed 4 bases, and the junction held 5 bases outside the gene matches. Germline CDR1 and CDR2: SGHRS and YFSETQ.